This T cell receptor (beta chain) originates from a study of a mutant IDH1 vaccine in newly diagnosed glioma. Study-level information: Following radiotherapy alone, or alongside temozolomide cycles, vaccination was started after an interval of 4-6 weeks. Patients arrived already treated with radiotherapy, temozolomide, or both, most having had both. Scheduled at week 35, visit V12 preceded visit V13, held at week 47.

In this sample, this clone turned up a few times. Its specificity is unknown. Clones were sequenced by immunoSEQ multiplex PCR, and TCRdb holds only the in-frame ones, with some missing. This sample carries tens of thousands of clones, about 80% of them seen once, and the ten largest clones take 5.3%. The CDR3 sequence is 14 residues long. CDR1 MGHDK and CDR2 SYGVNS come from the germline V gene. V lost 7 bases to trimming and J lost 0 bases, with 12 bases between them. Specified time point: week 47, end of study. In the vaccine, a single dose held 300 ug of the mutant IDH1 20-mer peptide, along with topical imiquimod. Eight vaccinations were given in weeks 1, 3, 5, 7, 11, 15, 19 and 23.

The chain has TRBV25-1 and TRBJ1-2; D unclear. This specimen consisted of PBMCs, obtained from a glioma patient whose treatment included an IDH1 peptide vaccine. The TCR comes from a man aged 45-65 years with glioma. The CDR3 here is CASTPRGSNYGYTF. DNA of the CDR3: TGTGCCAGCACCCCCCGGGGATCTAACTATGGCTACACCTTC.